The entry that follows covers one T cell receptor beta chain sequence. Only a few counts were recorded for this clonotype. The target of this receptor is not known. Base qualities are not recorded, but no much larger clone differs from it by a single base. This sample is part of a study of T-cell reconstitution after alpha-beta-depleted transplantation in children (dated by TCRdb to 2016 to 2018). About the investigation overall: Using TCR repertoire profiling, the study followed T-cell immune reconstitution in a quantitative way in children after TCRalphabeta/CD19-depleted allogeneic hematopoietic cell transplantation. What the study reported, not specific to this receptor: The apparently early alphabetaT-cell count recovery about two months after transplant was reportedly dependent on only several hundred rapidly expanded clones derived from non-depleted graft cells. Over subsequent months, a decline in hyperexpanded clone frequencies was noted, and after one year, T-cell counts and TCRbeta diversity were mostly ascribed to newly produced T cells. In some patients, the high TCRbeta diversity seen at day 60 was put down to recipient T cells and intrathymic progenitors that had survived conditioning.

The sample's treatment or condition, from its label and the paper: allogeneic hematopoietic cell transplantation with graft depleted of TCRalphabeta T cells and CD19 B cells. TCRalphabeta/CD19-depleted allogeneic hematopoietic cell grafts were given to the transplant recipients, all of whom were children. The library was made by PCR. The run used an Illumina HiSeq 2500. TCR libraries were prepared with molecular barcoding, using unique molecular identifiers to normalize TCRbeta repertoire quantification. The public reads were reprocessed in TCRdb via fastp at Q25 and MiXCR, keeping in-frame beta chains. Rows with one shared CDR3 protein collapse into an entry with the most common genes and DNA. The sample table shows a few hundred thousand distinct CDR3 sequences, and about a sixth are seen once. The top ten hold over 25% of the sample. The germline V gene yields SGHDT for CDR1 and YYEEEE for CDR2. The CDR3 contains 13 residues, cysteine and phenylalanine counted. CDR3 DNA only is kept here, 39 bases in frame from base 1. The V and J ends are trimmed by 0 bases and 6 bases, leaving 7 bases between them.

This TCR derives from a boy under three years old who had a stem cell transplant for Wiskott-Aldrich syndrome, so the T cells may come from the graft donor. Sample: PBMCs, mostly from graft donor cells, taken 360 days after TCRalphabeta/CD19-depleted stem cell transplant. The rearranged chain carries TRBV5-6 and TRBJ2-4; the D gene is perhaps TRBD1, on 5 matching bases. Here is the DNA: TGTGCCAGCAGCTTGGACAGGCGAAACATTCAGTACTTC. This yields the protein CASSLDRRNIQYF.